This T cell receptor (beta chain) was found in a study of CXCR3-negative and CXCR3-positive naive CD8 T cells. Study-wide background: Collectively, the libraries yielded about 135 million TRB reads in total, at about 1.5 +/- 0.3 million per library.

A note on this clonotype: The antigen is undetermined.

Every CD8+ subset sample held 300,000 flow-sorted cells, done in triplicate. A CD45RO-CCR7+CD27+CD95- phenotype identified naive CD8+ T cells. Study-level results: Similar TRBV-TRBJ gene usage was seen in naive CXCR3-negative and CXCR3-positive cells, but not in memory cells.

There are 13 residues in the CDR3. The germline V gene has CDR1 LNHDA and CDR2 SQIVND (reference sequence). The authors prepared UMI-labeled TRB cDNA libraries by 5' RACE. Following a re-call of the 5' RACE reads, TCRdb has one entry per CDR3 protein and lacks DNA. The record lists 130,000 or so distinct CDR3 sequences, of which the ten most abundant hold approximately 0.29%. The material sequenced was naive CXCR3- CD8+ T cells from blood. Subset specified: CD45RO-CCR7+CD27+CD95- naive CD8+ T cells lacking CXCR3 (TNR3-). This clonotype originated in a human donor in good health. Some clones in this sample may be carry-over from other donors' samples. The chain joins TRBV19 to TRBJ1-5; TCRdb calls TRBD1, which cannot be checked without DNA. This CDR3 reads CASKGGGYQPQHF.